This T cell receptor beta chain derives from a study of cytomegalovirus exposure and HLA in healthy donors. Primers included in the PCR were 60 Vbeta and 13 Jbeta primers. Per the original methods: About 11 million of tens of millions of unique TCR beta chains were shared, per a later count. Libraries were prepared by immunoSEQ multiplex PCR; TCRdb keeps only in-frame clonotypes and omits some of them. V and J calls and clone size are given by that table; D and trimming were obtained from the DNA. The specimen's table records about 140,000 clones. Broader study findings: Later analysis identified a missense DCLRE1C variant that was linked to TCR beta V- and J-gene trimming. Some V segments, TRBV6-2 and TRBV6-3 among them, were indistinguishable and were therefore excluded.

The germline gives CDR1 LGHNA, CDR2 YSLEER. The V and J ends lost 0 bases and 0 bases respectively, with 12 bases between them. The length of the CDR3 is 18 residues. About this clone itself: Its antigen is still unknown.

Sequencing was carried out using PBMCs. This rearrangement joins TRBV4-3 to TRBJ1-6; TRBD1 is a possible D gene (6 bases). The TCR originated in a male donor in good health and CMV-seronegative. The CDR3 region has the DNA TGCGCCAGCAGCCAAGATAGGACAGCGAGCTCCTATAATTCACCCCTCCACTTT. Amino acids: CASSQDRTASSYNSPLHF.